Listed below are T cell receptor beta chains from one sample, sequenced in a study of cytomegalovirus exposure and HLA in healthy donors. The data were produced by immunoSEQ multiplex PCR, yet TCRdb's version contains in-frame clones alone and is incomplete. The table includes hundreds of thousands of clones, roughly 68% detected once. Material: PBMCs. The source is a man aged 35 to 55 in good health and CMV-seropositive. The CDR3 runs from the conserved cysteine through the conserved F or W. D genes are given only for firm matches. Expanded clones get a size class; other rows say once, few or many, or leave the size out.

d_call	v_call	clone_size	j_call	cdr3_aa	cdr3_nt
-	TRBV18	-	TRBJ2-7	CASSPSAGPTYEQYF	TGTGCCAGCTCACCTTCGGCGGGGCCTACCTACGAGCAGTACTTC
-	TRBV5-1	few	TRBJ1-2	CASSFSDSNYGYTF	TGCGCCAGCAGCTTTTCAGACTCTAACTATGGCTACACCTTC
-	TRBV11-2	-	TRBJ1-1	CASSLNSAFF	TGTGCCAGCAGCTTAAATTCGGCTTTCTTT
-	TRBV6-5	-	TRBJ1-1	CASSYSTGGTEAFF	TGTGCCAGCAGTTACTCGACGGGGGGGACTGAAGCTTTCTTT
TRBD1	TRBV5-1	few	TRBJ1-1	CASSSGTGQFEGTEAFF	TGCGCCAGCAGCTCGGGGACAGGCCAATTCGAGGGCACTGAAGCTTTCTTT
TRBD1	TRBV29-1	few	TRBJ2-7	CSVARSLGTGVVGEQYF	TGCAGCGTTGCCAGATCCTTAGGGACAGGGGTGGTCGGGGAGCAGTACTTC
-	TRBV10-2	-	TRBJ1-5	CASSEGNNNQPQHF	TGCGCCAGCAGTGAGGGTAACAACAATCAGCCCCAGCATTTT
-	TRBV6-5	few	TRBJ1-1	CASRRGGDSSEAFF	TGTGCCAGCAGGAGGGGGGGAGACAGTTCTGAAGCTTTCTTT
TRBD2	TRBV29-1	-	TRBJ2-7	CSVREGSRYEQYF	TGCAGCGTCAGGGAGGGGTCCCGGTACGAGCAGTACTTC
TRBD1	TRBV5-1	-	TRBJ2-7	CASSSGTGFFYEQYF	TGCGCCAGCAGCTCCGGGACAGGTTTTTTCTACGAGCAGTACTTC
TRBD2	TRBV4-3	-	TRBJ2-2	CASSVAGGFTGELFF	TGCGCCAGCAGCGTAGCGGGGGGGTTCACCGGGGAGCTGTTTTTT
-	TRBV5-1	-	TRBJ2-3	CASSHATDTDTQYF	TGCGCCAGCAGCCATGCAACAGACACAGATACGCAGTATTTT
-	TRBV28	-	TRBJ1-2	CASRTTGDYGYTF	TGTGCCAGCCGCACGACAGGAGACTATGGCTACACCTTC
TRBD1	TRBV28	-	TRBJ1-2	CASRGGRGYGYTF	TGTGCCAGCAGAGGGGGCAGGGGTTATGGCTACACCTTC
-	TRBV23-1	-	TRBJ1-3	CARSGGGSSGNTIYF	TGCGCCAGGAGCGGGGGCGGCAGTTCTGGAAACACCATATATTTT
-	TRBV10-3	few	TRBJ1-2	CAIRPGNYGYTF	TGTGCCATCAGGCCGGGGAACTATGGCTACACCTTC
-	TRBV19	-	TRBJ1-5	CASSMGAGSNQPQHF	TGTGCCAGTAGTATGGGGGCAGGGAGCAATCAGCCCCAGCATTTT
-	TRBV28	-	TRBJ1-5	CASKGDQPQHF	TGTGCCAGCAAGGGGGATCAGCCCCAGCATTTT
TRBD2	TRBV5-4	few	TRBJ2-2	CASSWGRGGGTGELFF	TGTGCCAGCAGCTGGGGACGGGGCGGGGGAACCGGGGAGCTGTTTTTT
TRBD1	TRBV4-1	-	TRBJ1-4	CASSHAGTGDEKLFF	TGCGCCAGCAGCCACGCCGGGACAGGAGATGAAAAACTGTTTTTT
TRBD1	TRBV18	-	TRBJ1-6	CASSPGQGGSPLHF	TGTGCCAGCTCACCAGGACAGGGTGGTTCACCCCTCCACTTT
-	TRBV5-1	-	TRBJ2-3	CASSLDRGTDTQYF	TGCGCCAGCAGCTTGGACAGGGGCACAGATACGCAGTATTTT
-	TRBV18	-	TRBJ2-3	CASSMEADTQYF	TGTGCCAGTTCAATGGAGGCGGATACGCAGTATTTT
-	TRBV6-6	few	TRBJ2-5	CASSYRFVETQYF	TGTGCCAGCAGTTACCGTTTTGTGGAGACCCAGTACTTC
-	TRBV6-4	-	TRBJ2-1	CASRGGGNEQFF	TGTGCCAGCAGGGGTGGGGGGAATGAGCAGTTCTTC
TRBD2	TRBV7-2	-	TRBJ2-3	CASSLGLAGVQGDTQYF	TGTGCCAGCAGCTTAGGACTAGCGGGGGTCCAAGGGGATACGCAGTATTTT
-	TRBV7-6	-	TRBJ1-5	CASSLGEGQPQHF	TGTGCCAGCAGCTTAGGTGAGGGTCAGCCCCAGCATTTT
TRBD2	TRBV10-3	-	TRBJ2-5	CAISEASGGSWETQYF	TGTGCCATCAGTGAGGCTAGCGGGGGCTCGTGGGAGACCCAGTACTTC
TRBD1	TRBV6-1	-	TRBJ1-2	CASSYDRDYGYTF	TGTGCCAGCAGCTATGACAGGGATTATGGCTACACCTTC
-	TRBV6-5	-	TRBJ1-6	CASSDQASNSPLHF	TGTGCCAGCAGTGACCAGGCGAGTAATTCACCCCTCCACTTT
-	TRBV6-6	-	TRBJ1-3	CASSVGHAGNTIYF	TGTGCCAGCAGTGTGGGGCACGCTGGAAACACCATATATTTT
TRBD1	TRBV27	-	TRBJ2-2	CASSLDRGWTGELFF	TGTGCCAGCAGTTTAGACAGGGGATGGACCGGGGAGCTGTTTTTT
-	TRBV27	-	TRBJ2-7	CASSLGSTYEQYF	TGTGCCAGCAGTTTGGGCAGCACCTACGAGCAGTACTTC
-	TRBV27	-	TRBJ1-3	CASARGWSSGNTIYF	TGTGCCAGCGCCCGTGGCTGGAGCTCTGGAAACACCATATATTTT
TRBD1	TRBV28	few	TRBJ1-2	CASSPGQVLYGYTF	TGTGCCAGCAGTCCAGGACAGGTTTTGTATGGCTACACCTTC
TRBD1	TRBV6-4	-	TRBJ1-6	CASSGTGDSNSPLHF	TGTGCCAGCAGTGGGACAGGAGACTCCAATTCACCCCTCCACTTT
-	TRBV5-1	-	TRBJ2-2	CASSLGDTNTGELFF	TGCGCCAGCAGCTTGGGGGACACAAACACCGGGGAGCTGTTTTTT
-	TRBV2	-	TRBJ1-6	CASGSSYNSPLHF	TGTGCCAGCGGGAGCTCCTATAATTCACCCCTCCACTTT
TRBD2	TRBV2	-	TRBJ2-3	CASPLRGGPTDTQYF	TGTGCCAGCCCCTTGCGGGGGGGCCCAACAGATACGCAGTATTTT
-	TRBV28	-	TRBJ2-7	CASSPYPDSSYEQYF	TGTGCCAGCAGCCCCTACCCCGACAGCTCCTACGAGCAGTACTTC
TRBD2	TRBV5-1	-	TRBJ2-5	CASSLELGFGAGAAPKTQYF	TGCGCCAGCAGCTTGGAGCTGGGATTCGGAGCGGGGGCAGCTCCCAAGACCCAGTACTTC
-	TRBV6-1	-	TRBJ1-4	CASSRTGGKNEKLFF	TGTGCCAGCAGTCGGACCGGAGGAAAAAATGAAAAACTGTTTTTT
TRBD1	TRBV27	-	TRBJ1-5	CASRRTGTQPQHF	TGTGCCAGCAGGCGGACAGGGACACAGCCCCAGCATTTT
TRBD2	TRBV4-3	-	TRBJ2-2	CASSHSGGTGELFF	TGCGCCAGCAGCCACAGCGGGGGGACCGGGGAGCTGTTTTTT
TRBD1	TRBV6-6	-	TRBJ2-7	CASKLRTGAGEQYF	TGTGCCAGCAAACTCCGGACAGGGGCGGGGGAGCAGTACTTC
-	TRBV5-1	few	TRBJ2-7	CASSLGTSGHYEQYF	TGCGCCAGCAGCTTGGGAACGAGCGGGCACTACGAGCAGTACTTC
TRBD1	TRBV2	-	TRBJ1-1	CASTPGQSMNTEAFF	TGTGCCAGCACCCCGGGACAGAGTATGAACACTGAAGCTTTCTTT
TRBD1	TRBV14	-	TRBJ1-2	CASSPRYRGAYGYTF	TGTGCCAGCAGCCCAAGATACAGGGGGGCTTATGGCTACACCTTC
TRBD2	TRBV6-5	-	TRBJ2-3	CASRYPSGSDTQYF	TGTGCCAGCAGGTACCCTAGCGGTAGTGATACGCAGTATTTT
TRBD1	TRBV6-5	-	TRBJ1-4	CASSSGQGATNEKLFF	TGTGCCAGCAGTTCCGGACAGGGGGCAACTAATGAAAAACTGTTTTTT
-	TRBV6-6	-	TRBJ2-7	CASSYTGAAYEQYF	TGTGCCAGCAGTTATACTGGGGCGGCCTACGAGCAGTACTTC
-	TRBV27	-	TRBJ2-6	CASSPQGIRAGANVLTF	TGTGCCAGCAGCCCGCAGGGGATCCGGGCGGGGGCCAACGTCCTGACTTTC
-	TRBV5-5	-	TRBJ1-1	CASSLAAGVGTEAFF	TGTGCCAGCAGCTTGGCGGCGGGGGTGGGCACTGAAGCTTTCTTT